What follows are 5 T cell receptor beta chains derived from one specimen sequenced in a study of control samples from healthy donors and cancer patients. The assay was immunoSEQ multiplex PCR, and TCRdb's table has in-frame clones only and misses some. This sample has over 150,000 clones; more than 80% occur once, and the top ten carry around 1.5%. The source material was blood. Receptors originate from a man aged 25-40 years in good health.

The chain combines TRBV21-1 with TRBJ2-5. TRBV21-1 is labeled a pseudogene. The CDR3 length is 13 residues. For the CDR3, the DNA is TGTGCCAGCAGCAAATGGGTACAAGAGACCCAGTACTTC. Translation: CASSKWVQETQYF.

The CDR3 loop reads CAISDFEGDRGSGYTF. Written as DNA, the CDR3 is TGTGCCATCAGTGACTTCGAGGGGGACAGGGGATCTGGCTACACCTTC. The genes are TRBV10-3 and TRBJ1-2, with TRBD1 matching over 10 bases. Germline V lookup: CDR1 ENHRY, CDR2 SYGVKD. CDR3 length equals 16 residues. The V segment lost 3 bases and the J segment 7 bases; nucleotides outside the gene matches: 11.

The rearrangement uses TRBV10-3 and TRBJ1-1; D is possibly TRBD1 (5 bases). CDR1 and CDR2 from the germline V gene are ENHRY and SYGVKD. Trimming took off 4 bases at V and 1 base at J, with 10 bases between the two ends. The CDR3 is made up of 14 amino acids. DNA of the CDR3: TGTGCCATCAGTGGGGACCCAAGGAACACTGAAGCTTTCTTT. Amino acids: CAISGDPRNTEAFF.

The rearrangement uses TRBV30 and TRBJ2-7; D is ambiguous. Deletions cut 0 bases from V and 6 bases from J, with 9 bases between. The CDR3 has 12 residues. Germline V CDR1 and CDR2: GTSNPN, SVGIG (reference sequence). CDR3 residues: CAWSVLGIEQYF. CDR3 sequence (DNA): TGTGCCTGGAGTGTACTTGGTATCGAGCAGTACTTC.

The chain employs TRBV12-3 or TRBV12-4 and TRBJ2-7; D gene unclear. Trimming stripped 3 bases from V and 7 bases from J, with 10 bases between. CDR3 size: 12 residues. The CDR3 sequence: CASSFVVTEQYF. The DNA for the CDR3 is TGTGCCAGCAGTTTTGTTGTTACAGAGCAGTACTTC.